The source of this T cell receptor (beta chain) is a study of cytomegalovirus exposure and HLA in healthy donors. With 60 Vbeta and 13 Jbeta primers, the PCR was carried out. Profiling relied on immunoSEQ multiplex PCR, and the TCRdb table lists in-frame clones only, not all of them. The sample shows over 70,000 clones, 65% of them seen only once. Germline loops: CDR1 MNHEY, CDR2 SVGAGI. The CDR3 has 16 residues. The V and J ends lost 2 bases and 0 bases respectively, with 11 bases between them. The specimen was PBMCs. This clonotype was obtained from a woman aged 45-65 years in good health and CMV-seropositive. The chain recombines TRBV6-5 with TRBJ2-1; weak D call: TRBD1 (5 bases). The CDR3 reads CASSYMGRPSYNEQFF. The CDR3 DNA is TGTGCCAGCAGTTACATGGGGCGGCCCTCCTACAATGAGCAGTTCTTC.